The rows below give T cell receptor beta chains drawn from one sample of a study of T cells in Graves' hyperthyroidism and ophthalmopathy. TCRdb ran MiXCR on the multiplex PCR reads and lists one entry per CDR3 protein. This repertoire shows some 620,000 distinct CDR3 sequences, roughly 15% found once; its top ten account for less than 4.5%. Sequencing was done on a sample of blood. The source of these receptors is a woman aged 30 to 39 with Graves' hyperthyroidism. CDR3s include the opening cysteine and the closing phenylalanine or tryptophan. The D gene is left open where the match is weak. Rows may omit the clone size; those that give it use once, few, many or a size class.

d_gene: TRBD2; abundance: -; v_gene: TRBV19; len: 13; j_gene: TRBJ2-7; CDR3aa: CASSILAGVEQYF; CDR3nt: TGTGCCAGTAGTATACTAGCGGGAGTCGAGCAGTACTTC
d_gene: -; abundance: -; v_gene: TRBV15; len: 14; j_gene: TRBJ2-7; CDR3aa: CATSNVVPPYEQYF; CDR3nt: TGTGCCACCAGCAACGTGGTACCGCCCTACGAGCAGTACTTC
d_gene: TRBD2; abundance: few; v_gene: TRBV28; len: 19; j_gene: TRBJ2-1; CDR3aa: CASSFSSLAGGSSYNEQFF; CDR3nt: TGTGCCAGCAGTTTCTCCTCACTAGCGGGGGGGAGCTCCTACAATGAGCAGTTCTTC
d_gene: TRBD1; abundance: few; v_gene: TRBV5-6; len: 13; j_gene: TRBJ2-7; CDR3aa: CASSAGTVHEQYF; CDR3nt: TGTGCCAGCAGCGCCGGGACAGTCCACGAGCAGTACTTC
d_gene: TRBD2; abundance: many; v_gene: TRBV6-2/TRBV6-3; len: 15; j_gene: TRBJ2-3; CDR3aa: CASRSSGRFTDTQYF; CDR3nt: TGTGCCAGCAGGTCAAGCGGGAGGTTTACAGATACGCAGTATTTT
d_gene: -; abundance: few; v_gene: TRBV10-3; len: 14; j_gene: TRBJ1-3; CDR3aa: CAISASNSRNTIYF; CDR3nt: TGTGCCATCAGCGCAAGTAACTCTAGAAACACCATATATTTT
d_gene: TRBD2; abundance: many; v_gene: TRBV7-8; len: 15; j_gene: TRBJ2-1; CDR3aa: CASSSQAGVVNEQFF; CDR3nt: TGTGCCAGCAGCTCTCAAGCGGGAGTGGTCAATGAGCAGTTCTTC
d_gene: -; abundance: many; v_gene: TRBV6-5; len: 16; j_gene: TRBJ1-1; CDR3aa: CASSYSISQRGTEAFF; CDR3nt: TGTGCCAGCAGTTACTCGATTTCACAGCGTGGCACTGAAGCTTTCTTT
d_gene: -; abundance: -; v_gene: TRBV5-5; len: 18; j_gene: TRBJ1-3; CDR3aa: CASSDGTTLNLSGNTIYF; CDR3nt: TGTGCCAGCAGCGACGGGACGACACTAAACCTCTCTGGAAACACCATATATTTT
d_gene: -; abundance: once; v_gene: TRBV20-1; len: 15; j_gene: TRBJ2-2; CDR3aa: CSAWGDKRDTGELFF; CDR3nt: TGCAGTGCTTGGGGCGACAAAAGGGACACCGGGGAGCTGTTTTTT
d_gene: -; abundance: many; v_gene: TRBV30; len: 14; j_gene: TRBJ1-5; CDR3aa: CAWSPGGSNQPQHF; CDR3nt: TGTGCCTGGAGTCCCGGAGGGAGCAATCAGCCCCAGCATTTT
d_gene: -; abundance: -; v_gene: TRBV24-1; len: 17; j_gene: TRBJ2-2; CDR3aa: CATSETPGTYKTGELFF; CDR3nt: TGTGCCACCAGTGAGACTCCCGGGACTTACAAGACCGGGGAGCTGTTTTTT
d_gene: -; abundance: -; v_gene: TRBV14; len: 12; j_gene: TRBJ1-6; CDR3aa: CASSHYNSPLHF; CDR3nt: TGTGCCAGCAGCCATTATAATTCACCCCTCCACTTT
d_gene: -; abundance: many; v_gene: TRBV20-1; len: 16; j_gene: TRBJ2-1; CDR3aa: CSAREIGGTLIDEQFF; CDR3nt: TGCAGTGCTAGGGAGATCGGCGGGACCTTGATCGATGAGCAGTTCTTC
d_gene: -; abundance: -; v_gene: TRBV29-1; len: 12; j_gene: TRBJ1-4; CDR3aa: CSVEANNEKLFF; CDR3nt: TGCAGCGTTGAAGCGAATAATGAAAAACTGTTTTTT
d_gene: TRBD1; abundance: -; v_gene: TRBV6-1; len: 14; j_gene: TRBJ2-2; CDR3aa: CATPTGANTGELFF; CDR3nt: TGTGCCACGCCGACAGGGGCGAACACCGGGGAGCTGTTTTTT
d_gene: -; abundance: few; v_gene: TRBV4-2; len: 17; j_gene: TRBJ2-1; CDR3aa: CASSQNLLGAEFNEQFF; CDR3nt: TGTGCCAGCAGCCAAAATCTACTGGGGGCCGAATTCAATGAGCAGTTCTTC
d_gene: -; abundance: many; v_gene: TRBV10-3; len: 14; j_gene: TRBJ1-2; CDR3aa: CAISDPGGRNGYTF; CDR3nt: TGTGCCATCAGTGACCCGGGGGGAAGAAATGGCTACACCTTC
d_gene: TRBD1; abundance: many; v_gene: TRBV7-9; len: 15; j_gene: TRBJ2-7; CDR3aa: CASSPWGTGGYEQYF; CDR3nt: TGTGCCAGCAGCCCTTGGGGGACAGGGGGCTACGAGCAGTACTTC
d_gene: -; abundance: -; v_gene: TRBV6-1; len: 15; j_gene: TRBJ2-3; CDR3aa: CASSAARQSTDTQYF; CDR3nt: TGTGCCAGCAGTGCGGCGAGACAGAGCACAGATACGCAGTATTTT
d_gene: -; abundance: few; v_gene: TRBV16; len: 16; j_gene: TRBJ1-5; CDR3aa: CASSQRGTLSNQPQHF; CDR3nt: TGTGCCAGCAGCCAACGTGGCACCCTTAGCAATCAGCCCCAGCATTTT
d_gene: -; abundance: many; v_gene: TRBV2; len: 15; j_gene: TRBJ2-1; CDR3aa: CASSEGEVAYNEQFF; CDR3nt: TGTGCCAGCAGTGAGGGGGAGGTGGCCTACAATGAGCAGTTCTTC
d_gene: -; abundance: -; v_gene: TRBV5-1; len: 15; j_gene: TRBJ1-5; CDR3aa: CASSQAPGSNQPQHF; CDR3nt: TGCGCCAGCTCCCAGGCCCCGGGATCCAATCAGCCCCAGCATTTT
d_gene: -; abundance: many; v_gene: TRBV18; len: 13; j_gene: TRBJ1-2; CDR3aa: CASSPEGSYGYTF; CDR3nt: TGTGCCAGCTCACCAGAGGGTTCCTATGGCTACACCTTC
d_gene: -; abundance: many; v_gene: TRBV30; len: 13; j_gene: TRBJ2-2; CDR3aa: CAWSVLGTGELFF; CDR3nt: TGTGCCTGGAGTGTACTGGGGACCGGGGAGCTGTTTTTT
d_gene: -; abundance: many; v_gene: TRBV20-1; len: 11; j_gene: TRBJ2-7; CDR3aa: CSARGPYKQYF; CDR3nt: TGCAGTGCTAGAGGTCCGTACAAGCAGTACTTC
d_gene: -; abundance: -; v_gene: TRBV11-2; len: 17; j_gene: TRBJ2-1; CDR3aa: CASSQPGPTSSYNEQFF; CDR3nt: TGCGCCAGCAGCCAACCGGGTCCTACGAGCTCCTACAATGAGCAGTTCTTC
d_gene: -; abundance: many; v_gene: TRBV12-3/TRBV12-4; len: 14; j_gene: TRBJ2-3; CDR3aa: CASSFAGVTDTQYF; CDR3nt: TGTGCCAGCAGTTTTGCAGGGGTAACAGATACGCAGTATTTT
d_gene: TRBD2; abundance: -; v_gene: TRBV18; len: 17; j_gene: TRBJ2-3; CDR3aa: CASSPLPTSSSADTQYF; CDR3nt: TGTGCCAGCTCACCTCTACCGACTAGCTCCTCGGCAGATACGCAGTATTTT
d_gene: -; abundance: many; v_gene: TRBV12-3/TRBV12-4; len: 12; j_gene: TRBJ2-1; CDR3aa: CASSRPGYEQFF; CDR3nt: TGTGCCAGCAGTCGGCCAGGCTATGAGCAGTTCTTC
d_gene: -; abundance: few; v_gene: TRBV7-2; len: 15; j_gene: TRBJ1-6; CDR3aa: CASSSDIGYNSPLHF; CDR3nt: TGTGCCAGCAGCTCGGACATTGGGTATAATTCACCCCTCCACTTT
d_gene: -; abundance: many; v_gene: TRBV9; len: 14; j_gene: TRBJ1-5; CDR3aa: CASSRDHSNQPQHF; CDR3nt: TGTGCCAGCAGCAGGGACCATAGCAATCAGCCCCAGCATTTT
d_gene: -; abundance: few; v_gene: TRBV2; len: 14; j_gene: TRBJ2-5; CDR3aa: CASSDRDFQETQYF; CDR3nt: TGTGCCAGCAGCGACCGGGACTTCCAAGAGACCCAGTACTTC
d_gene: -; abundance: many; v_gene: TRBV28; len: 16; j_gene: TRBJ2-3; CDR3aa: CASRSDLAKSTDTQYF; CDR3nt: TGTGCCAGCAGGAGCGACCTAGCGAAAAGCACAGATACGCAGTATTTT
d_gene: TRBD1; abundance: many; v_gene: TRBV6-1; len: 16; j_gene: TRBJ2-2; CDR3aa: CASSEPGQGDGGELFF; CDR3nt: TGTGCCAGCAGTGAACCGGGACAGGGGGACGGCGGGGAGCTGTTTTTT
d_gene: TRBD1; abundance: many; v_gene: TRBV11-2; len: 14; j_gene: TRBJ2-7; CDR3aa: CASSYAGGTYEQYF; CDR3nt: TGTGCCAGCAGCTACGCAGGGGGTACCTACGAGCAGTACTTC
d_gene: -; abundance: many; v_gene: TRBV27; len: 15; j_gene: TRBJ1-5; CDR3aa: CASREWTASNQPQHF; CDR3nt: TGTGCCAGCAGAGAATGGACAGCTAGCAATCAGCCCCAGCATTTT
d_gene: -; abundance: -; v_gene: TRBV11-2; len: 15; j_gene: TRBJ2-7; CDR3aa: CASSSGTSWRDRQYF; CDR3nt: TGTGCCAGCAGCTCCGGGACATCTTGGCGGGATAGGCAGTACTTC
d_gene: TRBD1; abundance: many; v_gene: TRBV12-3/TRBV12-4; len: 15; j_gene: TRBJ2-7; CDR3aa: CASRYAGQGRYEQYF; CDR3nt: TGTGCCAGCAGATACGCGGGACAGGGACGGTACGAGCAGTACTTC
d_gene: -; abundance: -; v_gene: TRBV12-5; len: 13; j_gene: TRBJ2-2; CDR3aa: CASEWERPGELFF; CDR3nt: TGTGCTAGTGAATGGGAGCGCCCCGGGGAGCTGTTTTTT
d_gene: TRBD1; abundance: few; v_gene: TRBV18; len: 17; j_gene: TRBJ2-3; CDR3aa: CASSPMDRVGFTDTQYF; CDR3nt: TGTGCCAGCTCACCCATGGACAGGGTGGGATTCACAGATACGCAGTATTTT
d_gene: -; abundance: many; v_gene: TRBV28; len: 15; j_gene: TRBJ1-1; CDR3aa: CASSFETGIDTEAFF; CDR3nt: TGTGCCAGCAGTTTCGAGACAGGAATCGACACTGAAGCTTTCTTT
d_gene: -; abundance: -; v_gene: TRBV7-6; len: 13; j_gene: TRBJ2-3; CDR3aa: CASSIIGTDTQYF; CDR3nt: TGTGCCAGCAGCATCATTGGCACAGATACGCAGTATTTT